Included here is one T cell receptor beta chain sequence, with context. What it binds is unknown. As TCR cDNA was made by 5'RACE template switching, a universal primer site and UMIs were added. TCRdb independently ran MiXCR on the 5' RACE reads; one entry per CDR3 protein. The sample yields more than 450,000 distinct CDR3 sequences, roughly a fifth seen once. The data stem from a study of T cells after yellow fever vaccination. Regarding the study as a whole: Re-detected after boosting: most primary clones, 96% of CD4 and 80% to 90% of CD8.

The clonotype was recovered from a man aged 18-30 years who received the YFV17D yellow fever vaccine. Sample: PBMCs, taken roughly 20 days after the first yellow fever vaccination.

The CDR3 nucleotides are TGTGCCAGCAGGACGCTTCGGGACAGAGGGCGAGATACGCAGTATTTT. Encoded protein: CASRTLRDRGRDTQYF. The chain uses TRBV6-2 or TRBV6-3 and TRBJ2-3; 7 bases are a match to TRBD1. The CDR3 contains 16 residues. The V gene's germline CDR1 is MNHEY and CDR2 SVGEGT. J gave up 5 bases and V 6 bases, and 14 bases lay outside the gene matches.